The 10 T cell receptor beta chains listed next were all sequenced from one sample in a study of blood T cell repertoires in COVID-19. This table comes from immunoSEQ multiplex PCR, and its TCRdb copy is limited to in-frame clones, with some not included. The repertoire includes about 160,000 clones, 60% to 85% of them detected once, and about 3% sits in the top ten. Sample: peripheral blood. The receptors here all came from a man in his sixties or seventies with acute or convalescent COVID-19.

This clone was recorded only once. J is TRBJ1-2 and V is TRBV6-5; 9 nucleotides match TRBD1. After removal of 9 bases from V and 3 bases from J, the junction contained 11 bases not matched to a gene. This CDR3 region has 15 residues. CDR1 and CDR2 from the germline V gene are MNHEY and SVGAGI. The CDR3 nucleotides read TGTGCCAGTAGGGACAGGGCCCCCTACTACTATGGCTACACCTTC. Encoded protein: CASRDRAPYYYGYTF.

Written as DNA, the CDR3 is TGTGCCAGCAGTCTTGCCGGCCTTGGACAACGCTACTATGGCTACACCTTC. Amino acid sequence: CASSLAGLGQRYYGYTF. J is TRBJ1-2 and V is TRBV27, with a possible D match to TRBD1 (5 bases). The CDR3 has 17 residues. The germline V and J ends were trimmed by 5 bases and 3 bases, with 22 bases remaining between them. Germline assignment: CDR1 MNHEY and CDR2 SMNVEV (reference sequence).

This clone was seen just once. This chain links TRBV19 with TRBJ2-7, with 8 positions matching TRBD1. After removal of 4 bases from V and 0 bases from J, the junction contained 8 bases not matched to a gene. Germline V gene lookup returns CDR1 LNHDA and CDR2 SQIVND (reference sequence). The CDR3 contains 16 residues. The CDR3 region has the DNA TGTGCCAGTAGTAAGGGACAGGTGGGGAGCTCCTACGAGCAGTACTTC. This codes for CASSKGQVGSSYEQYF.

The genes are TRBV11-3 and TRBJ2-1, with TRBD2 matching 12 bases. Per the germline V gene, CDR1 is SGHNT and CDR2 is YENEEA. The CDR3 has 18 amino acids. The junction had 8 bases not matched to a gene; V was cut back by 5 bases and J by 0 bases. Here the CDR3 reads CASSTRTSGVSSYNEQFF. CDR3 DNA: TGTGCCAGCAGCACAAGGACTAGCGGGGTAAGCTCCTACAATGAGCAGTTCTTC.

The genes are TRBV5-1 and TRBJ2-1, with a tentative D call TRBD1 (6 bases). Trimming left V 0 bases short and J 6 bases short, with 7 bases between. Germline CDR1 is SGHRS and CDR2 is YFSETQ. The CDR3 spans 13 residues. In DNA, the CDR3 is TGCGCCAGCAGCTTGGGCAGGGGCAATGAGCAGTTCTTC. Its protein product is CASSLGRGNEQFF.

This clone occurred a few times. The V gene is TRBV28, the J gene TRBJ2-2, with D perhaps TRBD2 (5 bases). This CDR3 region has 14 residues. Germline-derived CDR1 and CDR2 are MDHEN and SYDVKM. Deletions cut 8 bases from V and 8 bases from J, with 18 bases between. The CDR3 region is CASGGGPGSGELFF. CDR3 DNA sequence: TGTGCCAGCGGAGGAGGCCCGGGGTCAGGGGAGCTGTTTTTT.

The V gene is TRBV6-6, the J gene TRBJ2-6, with D hard to call. V lost 0 bases to trimming and J lost 2 bases, with 5 bases between them. CDR1 MNHNY and CDR2 SVGAGI come from the germline V gene (reference sequence). This CDR3 is built from 15 residues. This chain's CDR3 is CASSYSNTGANVLTF. As DNA, the CDR3 is TGTGCCAGCAGTTACTCGAACACTGGGGCCAACGTCCTGACTTTC.

The V call is TRBV18, the J call TRBJ1-2; 7 nucleotides match TRBD1. The junction had 11 bases not matched to a gene; V was cut back by 3 bases and J by 4 bases. The CDR3 loop spans 16 amino acids. Germline V gene lookup returns CDR1 KGHSH and CDR2 LQKENI. CDR3 amino acids: CASSPPGQALSYGYTF. The CDR3 nucleotides read TGTGCCAGCTCACCCCCTGGACAGGCCTTATCCTATGGCTACACCTTC.

The genes are TRBV29-1 and TRBJ1-2; D not certain. CDR3 length: 11 amino acids. The V gene's germline CDR1 is SQVTM and CDR2 ANQGSEA. V was trimmed by 4 bases and J by 4 bases, leaving 7 bases between them. The CDR3 protein is CSVVGGYGYTF. The CDR3 DNA reads as TGCAGCGTTGTTGGAGGCTATGGCTACACCTTC.

This clone was counted a single time. This chain connects TRBV19 to TRBJ1-2; tentatively, D is TRBD1 (5 bases). Trimming pared 4 bases from V and 0 bases from J, leaving 12 bases between. CDR1 is LNHDA and CDR2 is SQIVND in the germline V gene (reference sequence). The CDR3 totals 15 residues. CDR3 amino acids: CASSTRQLANYGYTF. CDR3 nucleotides: TGTGCCAGTAGTACCCGACAGCTAGCTAACTATGGCTACACCTTC.